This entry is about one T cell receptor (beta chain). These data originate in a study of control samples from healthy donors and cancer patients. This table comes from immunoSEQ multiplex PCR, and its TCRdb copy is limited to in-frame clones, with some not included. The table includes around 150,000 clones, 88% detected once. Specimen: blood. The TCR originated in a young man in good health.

CDR3 DNA: TGTGCCAGCAGCCGGACTAGCGGGGGGATCCAAGAGACCCAGTACTTC. This sequence encodes CASSRTSGGIQETQYF. The chain joins TRBV9 to TRBJ2-5; 14 positions match TRBD2. Germline CDR1 SGDLS, CDR2 YYNGEE. J gave up 1 base and V 4 bases, and 3 bases lay outside the gene matches. CDR3 size: 16 residues.